This TCR beta chain is drawn from a study of T cell responses to AZD1222 COVID-19 vaccine. Findings and limits, study-wide: Donors were mostly white British, more females; clonal diversity possibly underestimated.

Germline V lookup: CDR1 PRHDT, CDR2 FYEKMQ (reference sequence). The CDR3 covers 16 residues. Trimming took 5 bases from V and 3 from J; bases not matched to a gene: 4. Sequencing was performed with immunoSEQ multiplex PCR; in TCRdb, only in-frame clones are kept and a portion is missing. The sample lists 77,000 or so clones; approximately 90% were seen once. This clone occurred a few times. Its antigen is not identified. The input for sequencing was peripheral blood, taken on day 0 of MenACWY control vaccination. The chain has TRBV13 and TRBJ2-1; 13 bases agree with TRBD2. This clonotype was sampled from an adult in good health. CDR3: CASSTWTSGSYNEQFF. The CDR3 coding sequence is TGTGCCAGCAGCACCTGGACTAGCGGGAGCTACAATGAGCAGTTCTTC.